Following are 19 T cell receptor beta chains from one sample sequenced in a study of long-term antiretroviral therapy in people with HIV. The assay, immunoSEQ v3.0, was run at survey level. Data came from immunoSEQ multiplex PCR; TCRdb stores just in-frame clones and leaves some out. Of roughly 7,400 clones listed, under 85% are singletons. The sequencing here drew on unsorted PBMCs, taken 0.2 years after starting antiretroviral therapy. The receptors stem from a middle-aged man with HIV.

J is TRBJ2-1 and V is TRBV4-1; a weak D match, TRBD1 (8 bases). Trimming took 4 bases from V and 6 from J, leaving 22 bases between them. This CDR3 spans 17 amino acids. Germline V lookup: CDR1 MGHRA, CDR2 YSYEKL. CDR3 sequence (DNA): TGCGCCAGCAGCCCCACCCAGGGGGCGGGGGCGGTCAATGAGCAGTTCTTC. Translation gives CASSPTQGAGAVNEQFF.

The chain couples TRBV11-2 to TRBJ1-6; D call uncertain. V dropped 1 base and J dropped 0 bases, with 7 bases sitting between them. Germline CDR1 SGHAT, CDR2 FQNNGV. CDR3 length: 16 residues. DNA of the CDR3: TGTGCCAGCAGCTTAGCACAGTCCTCCTATAATTCACCCCTCCACTTT. Translation gives CASSLAQSSYNSPLHF.

The chain carries TRBV14 and TRBJ1-6; the D is unclear. Germline V gene lookup returns CDR1 SGHDN and CDR2 FVKESK. The CDR3 consists of 19 residues. Trimming removed 0 bases at V and 0 bases at J, with 15 bases between. This CDR3 reads CASSQDLALGNSYNSPLHF. As DNA, the CDR3 is TGTGCCAGCAGCCAAGATCTGGCCCTGGGGAACTCCTATAATTCACCCCTCCACTTT.

This chain connects TRBV7-8 to TRBJ2-1; D tentatively reads TRBD1 or TRBD2 (8 bases each). CDR3 length: 15 residues. The V end was cut by 6 bases, the J end by 8 bases, with 20 bases between. Germline CDR1 reads SGHVS; CDR2 reads FQNEAQ. CDR3 residues: CASSATGGTRDEQFF. DNA for the CDR3: TGTGCCAGCAGTGCTACAGGGGGGACTAGGGATGAGCAGTTCTTC. The full variable domain, its missing parts supplied by reference TRBV7-8 and TRBJ2-1, is GAGVSQSPRYKVAKRGQDVALRCDPISGHVSLFWYQQALGQGPEFLTYFQNEAQLDKSGLPSDRFFAERPEGSVSTLKIQRTQQEDSAVYLCASSATGGTRDEQFFGPGTRLTVL.

CDR3 sequence (DNA): TGTGCCTGGACAGGGCATGGCAACACTGAAGCTTTCTTT. It is translated as CAWTGHGNTEAFF. The rearrangement joins TRBV30 to TRBJ1-1; possibly TRBD1 for D (5 bases). The V end lost 4 bases, the J end lost 2 bases, and 11 bases lay between the germline ends. The V gene's germline CDR1 is GTSNPN and CDR2 SVGIG (reference sequence). The CDR3 totals 13 residues.

This clone was detected once. V usage is TRBV9 and J usage is TRBJ2-3, with 10 bases identical to TRBD1. Germline CDR1 and CDR2: SGDLS and YYNGEE. V lost 4 bases, J lost 5 bases, and 10 bases stayed unmatched. The CDR3 contains 16 residues. CDR3 in amino acids: CASSLGGTGAGDTQYF. The CDR3 coding sequence is TGTGCCAGCAGCTTAGGCGGGACAGGGGCTGGAGATACGCAGTATTTT.

The chain recombines TRBV19 with TRBJ1-6, with D hard to call. The V and J ends lost 4 bases and 14 bases respectively, with 12 bases between them. The CDR3 contains 12 residues. In germline, CDR1 is LNHDA, CDR2 SQIVND (reference sequence). Here the CDR3 reads CASSTLPSALHF. CDR3 DNA: TGTGCCAGTAGTACCCTTCCTTCGGCCCTCCACTTT. The whole variable domain, filled in from reference TRBV19 and TRBJ1-6, reads DGGITQSPKYLFRKEGQNVTLSCEQNLNHDAMYWYRQDPGQGLRLIYYSQIVNDFQKGDIAEGYSVSREKKESFPLTVTSAQKNPTAFYLCASSTLPSALHFGNGTRLTVT.

The V and J genes are TRBV6-5 and TRBJ2-7, with no clear D. The V and J ends lost 4 bases and 3 bases respectively, with 13 bases between them. Germline CDR1 reads MNHEY; CDR2 reads SVGAGI. The CDR3 totals 14 residues. The CDR3 here is CASSSPLGDYEQYF. The CDR3 DNA reads as TGTGCCAGCAGTTCCCCCTTGGGTGACTACGAGCAGTACTTC.

The V call is TRBV11-1, the J call TRBJ1-4; D is undetermined. V lost 5 bases, J lost 5 bases, and 18 bases lay in between. Germline-derived CDR1 and CDR2 are SGHAT and FQDESV (reference sequence). The CDR3 has 16 residues. This CDR3 reads CASSPSGRFRNEKLFF. The CDR3 DNA reads as TGTGCCAGCAGCCCCAGCGGTCGGTTTCGGAATGAAAAACTGTTTTTT.

This clone is medium-sized (0.01 to 0.1%) by share. The rearrangement links TRBV19 to TRBJ2-7; 9 nucleotides line up with TRBD1. Germline V gives CDR1 LNHDA, CDR2 SQIVND (reference sequence). The CDR3 extends over 14 amino acids. Germline trimming cut 3 bases from V and 3 bases from J; bases unmatched to any gene: 3. CDR3 DNA sequence: TGTGCCAGTAGTATCCGACAGGGGGTCTACGAGCAGTACTTC. Translating gives CASSIRQGVYEQYF. Together with reference TRBV19 and TRBJ2-7, the CDR3 gives the full variable domain: DGGITQSPKYLFRKEGQNVTLSCEQNLNHDAMYWYRQDPGQGLRLIYYSQIVNDFQKGDIAEGYSVSREKKESFPLTVTSAQKNPTAFYLCASSIRQGVYEQYFGPGTRLTVT.

The chain is built from TRBV19 and TRBJ2-1; D gene ambiguous. The CDR3 loop spans 15 amino acids. V lost 5 bases and J 0 bases, leaving 11 bases between the germline ends. Germline-derived CDR1 and CDR2 are LNHDA and SQIVND (reference sequence). The CDR3 region is CASSLVTGSYNEQFF. The CDR3 DNA follows: TGTGCCAGTAGTCTCGTGACGGGCTCCTACAATGAGCAGTTCTTC.

The rearrangement links TRBV27 to TRBJ2-1; D is undetermined. The germline gives CDR1 MNHEY, CDR2 SMNVEV (reference sequence). The CDR3 consists of 12 residues. The V end lost 1 base, the J end lost 6 bases, and 4 bases lay between the germline ends. The CDR3 is CASSLYGNEQFF. The DNA for the CDR3 is TGTGCCAGCAGTTTATATGGCAATGAGCAGTTCTTC.

This rearrangement joins TRBV4-1 to TRBJ2-3, with D maybe TRBD2 (6 bases). Germline V gene sequence: CDR1 MGHRA, CDR2 YSYEKL. The CDR3 runs 16 residues. The V and J ends lost 2 bases and 4 bases respectively, with 16 bases between them. CDR3 sequence reads: CASSQPRLVSADTQYF. The CDR3 bases are TGCGCCAGCAGCCAACCAAGACTAGTTTCGGCAGATACGCAGTATTTT.

The gene calls are TRBV6-5 and TRBJ2-4; 7 nucleotides match TRBD1. Unmatched junction bases numbered 9, after V lost 4 bases and J lost 3 bases. Germline CDR1 and CDR2: MNHEY and SVGAGI. The CDR3 is 16 amino acids. In DNA, the CDR3 is TGTGCCAGCAGTTCCGACAGGGAAGGGGACAAAAACATTCAGTACTTC. Residues: CASSSDREGDKNIQYF.

V usage is TRBV5-1 and J usage is TRBJ1-1, with D perhaps TRBD1 (5 bases). Trimming left V 3 bases short and J 8 bases short, with 17 bases between. Germline V gene sequence: CDR1 SGHRS, CDR2 YFSETQ. The CDR3 is 14 residues long. The CDR3 bases are TGCGCCAGCAGCTCCGGGACCTATAGAATCGAAGCTTTCTTT. Its protein product is CASSSGTYRIEAFF.

This sequence joins TRBV2 and TRBJ2-2; 9 bases are shared with TRBD1. CDR1 and CDR2 (germline): SNHLY, FYNNEI. The CDR3 spans 14 residues. The junction had 4 bases not matched to a gene; V was cut back by 4 bases and J by 7 bases. Written as DNA, the CDR3 is TGTGCCAGCAGTGTGGACAGGGGTGGCGGGGAGCTGTTTTTT. Protein: CASSVDRGGGELFF.

V and J are TRBV18 and TRBJ2-3, with a weak D call TRBD2 (5 bases). V lost 1 base to trimming and J lost 1 base, with 15 bases between them. The CDR3 covers 17 residues. Looked up from germline, CDR1 is KGHSH and CDR2 is LQKENI. CDR3 protein: CASSPRSKAGGTDTQYF. CDR3 nucleotide sequence: TGTGCCAGCTCACCACGATCTAAGGCCGGGGGCACAGATACGCAGTATTTT.

The chain has TRBV6-4 and TRBJ2-7; D assignment may be TRBD1 or TRBD2 (7 bases each). The length of the CDR3 is 16 residues. Germline V lookup: CDR1 MRHNA, CDR2 SNTAGT. V gave up 5 bases and J gave up 2 bases, with 19 bases separating them. CDR3 region: CASSPSGGGQTYEQYF. CDR3 DNA: TGTGCCAGCAGTCCCTCAGGGGGGGGGCAGACCTACGAGCAGTACTTC.

This clone came up a few times. The V and J genes are TRBV7-9 and TRBJ1-2, with D hard to call. V lost 2 bases and J lost 5, with 6 bases in between. Per the germline V gene, CDR1 is SEHNR and CDR2 is FQNEAQ (reference sequence). The CDR3 runs to 12 residues. The CDR3, as DNA: TGTGCCAGCAGCTTAACCGAATATGGCTACACCTTC. It translates to CASSLTEYGYTF.